This entry describes one T cell receptor (beta chain). The count of this clone is one. What antigen it recognizes has not been identified. It has no much larger one-base neighbor in the sample; base qualities were not kept. The treatment or condition label, read with the paper, signifies: some 19 received Ad26.COV2.S at low or high dose, single or two shots; several received placebo; per-sample allocation not given. Repertoires of vaccine and placebo recipients were sequenced from samples collected on day 63 after the first injection. Cohort 1b enrolled 20 to 30 adults aged 18-55 years at a single site in Boston, USA, between 29 July and 7 August 2020. Ad26.COV2.S was a replication-incompetent adenovirus type 26 vector that expressed a prefusion-stabilized SARS-CoV-2 spike protein derived from the original Wuhan strain. The germline V gene (reference sequence) yields LNHDA for CDR1 and SQIVND for CDR2. V is pared back by 6 bases and J by 12 bases, with 14 bases lying between the germline termini. Spanning cysteine to phenylalanine, the CDR3 consists of 12 amino acids. Just the 36-base CDR3 DNA is kept, in frame starting at base 1.

The source of the sample is a study of Ad26.COV2.S vaccination and SARS-CoV-2 variants (dated by TCRdb to the early 2020s). With regard to the full study: Vaccine-arm donors were drawn from COV1001, a multicentre, randomized, double-blind, placebo-controlled phase I-IIa trial of Ad26.COV2.S in healthy adults. Blinding of investigators to trial group allocation was maintained during experiments and outcome assessment. Ad26.COV2.S was given intramuscularly at 5x10^10 or 1x10^11 viral particles, as a single shot or as two shots 56 days apart. The specificity and breadth of SARS-CoV-2-reactive T cell receptors after Ad26.COV2.S vaccination were assessed by TCRbeta repertoire sequencing. A total of 32 samples were included in the TCR-sequenced set, comprising around 19 Ad26.COV2.S vaccine recipients, 5 placebo recipients and 8 SARS-CoV-2 convalescent individuals. Participants in the trial were split at random into five groups of five each, receiving low-dose or high-dose Ad26.COV2.S once or twice, or else placebo on both occasions. Results and caveats for the whole study, not just this receptor: The study was not powered to compare responses between vaccine doses or regimens. Substantial breadth of spike-specific CD8+ and CD4+ T cell responses was reported after vaccination. It was noted by the authors that total T cell responses may have been underestimated by the TCR breadth and depth analyses. Higher spike-specific TCR breadth was observed in Ad26.COV2.S recipients than in placebo recipients (P = 0.0014). Non-spike TCR breadth was comparable between vaccine and placebo recipients, consistent with the vaccine containing only spike.

The immunoSEQ Assay was the method used to sequence TCRbeta CDR3 regions. After extraction, genomic DNA underwent amplification by bias-controlled multiplex PCR, followed by high-throughput sequencing. The source study handled its data this way. To quantify the absolute abundance of each unique TCRbeta CDR3 region, sequences were collapsed and filtered. T cell fraction was estimated by normalizing TCRbeta template counts to usable DNA, which was measured by amplifying reference genes present in all nucleated cells. Repertoire TCRs were annotated as SARS-CoV-2-specific when V gene, CDR3 amino acid sequence and J gene were exactly matched to a known reactive TCR set. MIRA supplied the reference SARS-CoV-2 TCR set, which was filtered for enrichment in COVID-19-positive ImmuneCODE repertoires so that public or cross-reactive TCRs were removed. Using the MIRA antigens, annotated TCRs were further analysed by specific ORF or by position within an ORF. Depth was the summed frequency of annotated unique rearrangements, while breadth was defined as annotated unique rearrangements over total unique productive rearrangements. Two-sided Wilcoxon rank-sum tests were applied when comparing TCR breadth between groups. What TCRdb holds here is the immuneACCESS table cut down to in-frame rearrangements. Part of the clones is not present; checked against another copy, under half of the missing clones reflect an unresolved V gene, and the others are unexplained. V, J and clone size derive from that table, while D and trimming were established from the DNA sequence. Within this sample are around 240,000 clones, with approximately 90% of them counted one time only. The ten largest clones take up roughly a tenth of the sample.

The chain couples TRBV19 to TRBJ1-4; the D gene is possibly TRBD1, with 5 bases matching. The specimen was peripheral blood, collected in a trial of Ad26.COV2.S vaccine versus placebo. This sequence was found in a person aged 18-65 years who received the Ad26.COV2.S COVID-19 vaccine or a placebo. The DNA reads TGTGCCAGTAGGAAGATTGGGGCGGAACTGTTTTTT. Translation gives CASRKIGAELFF. Here the CDR3 is joined to the reference TRBV19 and TRBJ1-4 genes, and the full variable domain is: DGGITQSPKYLFRKEGQNVTLSCEQNLNHDAMYWYRQDPGQGLRLIYYSQIVNDFQKGDIAEGYSVSREKKESFPLTVTSAQKNPTAFYLCASRKIGAELFFGSGTQLSVL.